This T cell receptor beta chain was sequenced for a study of OX40 agonist ivuxolimab in advanced cancers. The wider study: Dose-escalation patients' cancers were hepatocellular carcinoma, melanoma, renal cell or head and neck cancer.

As regards this clone: Its antigen is undetermined.

Sequencing was performed with immunoSEQ multiplex PCR; in TCRdb, only in-frame clones are kept and a portion is missing. Here the sample spans 20,000 or so clones, about 80% being singletons. The CDR3 consists of 14 residues. Germline CDR1 SQVTM, CDR2 ANQGSEA. Trimming removed 4 bases at V and 7 bases at J, with 20 bases between. Overall study results and limits: Among expanded peripheral T cells, antigen specificity went undetermined. Clonal expansion was seen in CD4+ and CD8+ blood T cells by week 6 at 0.1 to 3.0 mg/kg.

V and J are TRBV29-1 and TRBJ2-7; maybe TRBD1 (7 bases). The TCR originated in an adult with an advanced solid tumor such as melanoma, head and neck, liver or kidney cancer. Sequences were derived from CD4+ or CD8+ T cells sorted from blood, sampled in a trial of the OX40 agonist ivuxolimab. The CDR3 is CSVVKSGGKMEQYF. In DNA, the CDR3 is TGCAGCGTTGTTAAGTCAGGGGGGAAAATGGAGCAGTACTTC.